This paragraph reports one T cell receptor (beta chain). The CDR3 extends over 14 amino acids. CDR1 DFQATT and CDR2 SNEGSKA come from the germline V gene (reference sequence). The V end was cut by 2 bases, the J end by 1 base, with 9 bases between. This sample was taken from a study of metastatic and nonmetastatic thyroid tumors. TCRdb used MiXCR to call clones anew from the PCR reads. The sample records 6,000 to 8,000 clones, approximately 30% being singletons. Not a single patient had been given any form of treatment at any point before undergoing thyroid surgery. This clonotype originated in a female donor with papillary thyroid cancer or a benign thyroid nodule (not recorded which). Some clones in this sample may be carry-over from other donors' samples. V is TRBV20-1 and J is TRBJ2-1, with no clear D. Sample: adjacent normal tissue. The CDR3 region is CSARRLDSYNEQFF. In DNA, the CDR3 is TGCAGTGCTAGAAGGCTAGATTCCTACAATGAGCAGTTCTTC.